These T cell receptor beta chains were read from a single sample in a study of shared clonotypes between healthy human individuals. Sequenced by immunoSEQ multiplex PCR; TCRdb stores in-frame clones only, minus some. The profile shows hundreds of thousands of clones, 90% to 95% of them singletons. Input material: naive CD8+ T cells sorted from blood. The source of these receptors is a woman in her thirties in good health. CDR3s leave out the opening cysteine and the closing phenylalanine or tryptophan. Each record gives: V gene, clone size, CDR3 protein. Part of the rows lack a size; the others show once, few, many or a class for expanded clones.

v_call: TRBV19
clone_size: NA
cdr3_aa: ASSIDKTGGVSGYT

v_call: TRBV5-5
clone_size: NA
cdr3_aa: ASSQPEYNEQF

v_call: TRBV5-1
clone_size: once
cdr3_aa: ASSVGQGLEEKLF

v_call: TRBV28
clone_size: NA
cdr3_aa: ASSSLAGLAKNIQY

v_call: TRBV5-1
clone_size: NA
cdr3_aa: ASSLGGLAGEEDEQY

v_call: TRBV7-8
clone_size: NA
cdr3_aa: ASSLGSGTGRETQY

v_call: TRBV29-1
clone_size: NA
cdr3_aa: SVEPGTGERVNTEAF

v_call: TRBV19
clone_size: NA
cdr3_aa: ASSIGGNTEAF

v_call: TRBV10-1
clone_size: NA
cdr3_aa: PAAGDFCEQY

v_call: TRBV5-1
clone_size: NA
cdr3_aa: ASSPTSGSPPYEQY

v_call: TRBV5-6
clone_size: NA
cdr3_aa: ASSLEWLGEQY

v_call: TRBV7-9
clone_size: NA
cdr3_aa: ASSLIDPDTEAF

v_call: TRBV2
clone_size: NA
cdr3_aa: ASRGTGGHGGEAF

v_call: TRBV7-7
clone_size: NA
cdr3_aa: ASSLGTGVNEQF